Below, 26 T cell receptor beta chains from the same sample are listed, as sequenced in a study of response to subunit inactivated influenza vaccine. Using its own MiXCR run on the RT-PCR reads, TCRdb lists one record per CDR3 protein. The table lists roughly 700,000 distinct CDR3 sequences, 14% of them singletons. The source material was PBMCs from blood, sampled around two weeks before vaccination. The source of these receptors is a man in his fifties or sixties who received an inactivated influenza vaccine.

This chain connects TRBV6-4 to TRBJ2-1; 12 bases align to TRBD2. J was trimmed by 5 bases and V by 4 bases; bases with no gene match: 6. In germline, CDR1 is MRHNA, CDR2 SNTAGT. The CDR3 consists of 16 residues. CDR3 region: CASSAELAGGNNEQFF. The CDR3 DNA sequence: TGTGCCAGCAGTGCCGAACTAGCGGGGGGCAACAATGAGCAGTTCTTC.

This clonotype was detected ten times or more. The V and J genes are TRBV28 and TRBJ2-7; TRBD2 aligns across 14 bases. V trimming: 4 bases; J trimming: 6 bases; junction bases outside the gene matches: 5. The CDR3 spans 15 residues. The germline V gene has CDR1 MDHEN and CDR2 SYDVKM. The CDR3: CASSWGLAGVGEQYF. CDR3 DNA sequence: TGTGCCAGCAGTTGGGGACTAGCGGGAGTCGGCGAGCAGTACTTC.

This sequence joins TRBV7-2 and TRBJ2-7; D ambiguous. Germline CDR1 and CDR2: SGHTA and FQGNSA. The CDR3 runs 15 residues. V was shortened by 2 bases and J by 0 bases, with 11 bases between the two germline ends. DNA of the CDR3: TGTGCCAGCAGCTTATTAAGCTCAAACTCCTACGAGCAGTACTTC. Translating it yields CASSLLSSNSYEQYF.

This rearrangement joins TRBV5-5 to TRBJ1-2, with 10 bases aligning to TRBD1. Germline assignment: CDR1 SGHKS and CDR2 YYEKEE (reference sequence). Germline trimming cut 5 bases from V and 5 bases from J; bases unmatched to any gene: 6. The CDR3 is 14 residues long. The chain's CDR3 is CASSFGTGVYGYTF. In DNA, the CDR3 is TGTGCCAGCAGTTTTGGGACAGGGGTTTATGGCTACACCTTC.

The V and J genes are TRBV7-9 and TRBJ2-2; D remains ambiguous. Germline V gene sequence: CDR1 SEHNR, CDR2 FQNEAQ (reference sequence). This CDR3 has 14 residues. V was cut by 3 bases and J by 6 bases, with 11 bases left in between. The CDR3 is CASSLSEIPGELFF. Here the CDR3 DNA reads TGTGCCAGCAGCTTGTCCGAGATACCCGGGGAGCTGTTTTTT.

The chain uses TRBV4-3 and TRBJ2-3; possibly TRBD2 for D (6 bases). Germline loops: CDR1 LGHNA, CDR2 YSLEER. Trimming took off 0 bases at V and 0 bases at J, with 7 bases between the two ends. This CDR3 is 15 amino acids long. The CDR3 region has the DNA TGCGCCAGCAGCCAAGAGGGACTGAGCACAGATACGCAGTATTTT. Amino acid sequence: CASSQEGLSTDTQYF.

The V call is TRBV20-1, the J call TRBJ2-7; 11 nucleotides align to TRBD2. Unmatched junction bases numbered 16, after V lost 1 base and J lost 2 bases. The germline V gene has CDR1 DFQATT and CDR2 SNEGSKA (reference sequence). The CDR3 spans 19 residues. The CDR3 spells CSARAPLRGRLAGTYEQYF. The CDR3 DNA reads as TGCAGTGCTAGAGCTCCCCTCAGGGGGCGACTAGCGGGGACCTACGAGCAGTACTTC.

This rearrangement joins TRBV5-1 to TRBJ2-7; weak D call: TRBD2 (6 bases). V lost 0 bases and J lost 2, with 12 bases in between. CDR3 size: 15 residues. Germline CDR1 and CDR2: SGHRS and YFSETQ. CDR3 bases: TGCGCCAGCAGCTTGGATGGGCGGGGCCCCTACGAGCAGTACTTC. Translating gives CASSLDGRGPYEQYF.

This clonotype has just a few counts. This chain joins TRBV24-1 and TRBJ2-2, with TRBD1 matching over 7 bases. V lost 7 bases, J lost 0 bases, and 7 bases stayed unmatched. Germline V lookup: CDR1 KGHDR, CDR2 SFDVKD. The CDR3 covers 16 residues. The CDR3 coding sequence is TGTGCCACCAGCCTCTCGGGACAGCCGAACACCGGGGAGCTGTTTTTT. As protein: CATSLSGQPNTGELFF.

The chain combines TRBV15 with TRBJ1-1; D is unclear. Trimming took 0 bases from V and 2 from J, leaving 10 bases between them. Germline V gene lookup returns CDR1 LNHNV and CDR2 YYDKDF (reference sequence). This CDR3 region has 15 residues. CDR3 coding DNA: TGTGCCACCAGCAGAGATTTTGCAGTTAACACTGAAGCTTTCTTT. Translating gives CATSRDFAVNTEAFF.

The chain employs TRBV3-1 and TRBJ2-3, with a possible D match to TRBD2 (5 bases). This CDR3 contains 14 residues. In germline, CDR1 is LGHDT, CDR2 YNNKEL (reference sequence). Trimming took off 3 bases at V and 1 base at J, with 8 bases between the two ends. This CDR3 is CASSHSGRTDTQYF. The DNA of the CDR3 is TGTGCCAGCAGCCACAGCGGCCGCACAGATACGCAGTATTTT.

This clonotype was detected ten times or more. The CDR3 nucleotides read TGTGCCAGCAGCCACCCGGGACTAGGGAAAGGAGAACAAGAGACCCAGTACTTC. It codes for CASSHPGLGKGEQETQYF. The chain employs TRBV3-1 and TRBJ2-5; 8 positions agree with TRBD2. The CDR3 runs 18 residues. CDR1 and CDR2 from the germline V gene are LGHDT and YNNKEL (reference sequence). V dropped 3 bases and J dropped 2; count of bases not matched to a gene: 14.

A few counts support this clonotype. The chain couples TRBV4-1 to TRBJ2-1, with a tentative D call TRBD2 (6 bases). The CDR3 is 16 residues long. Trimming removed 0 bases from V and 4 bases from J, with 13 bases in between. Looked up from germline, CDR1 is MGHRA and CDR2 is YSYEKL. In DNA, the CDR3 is TGCGCCAGCAGCCAAGAAAACGGAGGGCGGTACAATGAGCAGTTCTTC. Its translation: CASSQENGGRYNEQFF.

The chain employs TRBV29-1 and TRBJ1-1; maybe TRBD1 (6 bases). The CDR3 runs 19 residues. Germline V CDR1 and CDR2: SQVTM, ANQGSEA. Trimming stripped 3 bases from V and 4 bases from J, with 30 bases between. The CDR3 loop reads CSVDRQETPATLRGTEAFF. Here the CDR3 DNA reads TGCAGCGTTGATAGACAGGAGACCCCAGCTACCTTACGTGGCACTGAAGCTTTCTTT.

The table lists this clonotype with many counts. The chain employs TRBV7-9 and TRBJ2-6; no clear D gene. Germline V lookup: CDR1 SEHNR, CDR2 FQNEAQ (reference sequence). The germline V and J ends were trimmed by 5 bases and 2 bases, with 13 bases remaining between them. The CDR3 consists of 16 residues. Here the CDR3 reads CASSTSVPPGANVLTF. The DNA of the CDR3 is TGTGCCAGCAGCACAAGTGTTCCCCCTGGGGCCAACGTCCTGACTTTC.

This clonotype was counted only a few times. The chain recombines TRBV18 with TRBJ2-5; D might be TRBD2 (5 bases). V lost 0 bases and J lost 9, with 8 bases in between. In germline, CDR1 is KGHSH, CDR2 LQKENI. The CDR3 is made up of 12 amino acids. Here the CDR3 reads CASSPPERSQYF. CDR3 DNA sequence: TGTGCCAGCTCACCACCGGAGCGGTCCCAGTACTTC. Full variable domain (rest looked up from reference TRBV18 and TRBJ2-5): NAGVMQNPRHLVRRRGQEARLRCSPMKGHSHVYWYRQLPEEGLKFMVYLQKENIIDESGMPKERFSAEFPKEGPSILRIQQVVRGDSAAYFCASSPPERSQYFGPGTRLLVL.

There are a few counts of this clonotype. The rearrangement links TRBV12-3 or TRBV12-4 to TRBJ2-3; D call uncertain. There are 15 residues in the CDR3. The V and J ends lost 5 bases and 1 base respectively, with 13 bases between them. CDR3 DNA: TGTGCCAGCAGTACAGACTTTGGGGGCACAGATACGCAGTATTTT. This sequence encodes CASSTDFGGTDTQYF.

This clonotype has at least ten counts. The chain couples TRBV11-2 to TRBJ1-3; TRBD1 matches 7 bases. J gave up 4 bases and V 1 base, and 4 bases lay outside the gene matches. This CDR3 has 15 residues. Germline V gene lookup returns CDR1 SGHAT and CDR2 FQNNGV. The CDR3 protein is CASSLVRGRGNTIYF. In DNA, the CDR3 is TGTGCCAGCAGCTTAGTGAGGGGGCGCGGAAACACCATATATTTT.

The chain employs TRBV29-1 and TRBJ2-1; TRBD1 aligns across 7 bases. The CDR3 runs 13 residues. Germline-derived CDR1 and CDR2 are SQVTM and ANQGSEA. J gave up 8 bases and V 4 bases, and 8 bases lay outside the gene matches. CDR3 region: CSVGQGYLDEQFF. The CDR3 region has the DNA TGCAGCGTTGGACAGGGCTATTTGGATGAGCAGTTCTTC.

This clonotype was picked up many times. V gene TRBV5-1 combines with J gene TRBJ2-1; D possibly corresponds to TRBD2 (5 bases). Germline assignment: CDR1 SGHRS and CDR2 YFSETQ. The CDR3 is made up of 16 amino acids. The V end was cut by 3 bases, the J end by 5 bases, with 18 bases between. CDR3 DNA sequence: TGCGCCAGCAGCTCCTCCACGGGATTATTTAACAATGAGCAGTTCTTC. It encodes CASSSSTGLFNNEQFF.

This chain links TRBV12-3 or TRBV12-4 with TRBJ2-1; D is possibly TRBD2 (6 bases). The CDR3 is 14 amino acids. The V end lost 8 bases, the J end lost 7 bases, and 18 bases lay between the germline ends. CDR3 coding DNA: TGTGCCAGCCGCCTGGTGGGGGGTCGTAATGAGCAGTTCTTC. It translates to CASRLVGGRNEQFF.

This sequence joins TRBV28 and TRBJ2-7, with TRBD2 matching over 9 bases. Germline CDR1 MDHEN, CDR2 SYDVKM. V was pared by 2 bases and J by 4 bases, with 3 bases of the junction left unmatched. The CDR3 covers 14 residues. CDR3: CASSLGGRVYEQYF. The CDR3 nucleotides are TGTGCCAGCAGTTTAGGCGGGAGGGTATACGAGCAGTACTTC.

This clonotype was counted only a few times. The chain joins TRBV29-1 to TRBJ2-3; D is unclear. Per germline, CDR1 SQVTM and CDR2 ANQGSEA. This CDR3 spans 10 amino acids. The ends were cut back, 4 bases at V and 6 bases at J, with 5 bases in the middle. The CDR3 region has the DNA TGCAGCGTTGGGGATGATACGCAGTATTTT. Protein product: CSVGDDTQYF.

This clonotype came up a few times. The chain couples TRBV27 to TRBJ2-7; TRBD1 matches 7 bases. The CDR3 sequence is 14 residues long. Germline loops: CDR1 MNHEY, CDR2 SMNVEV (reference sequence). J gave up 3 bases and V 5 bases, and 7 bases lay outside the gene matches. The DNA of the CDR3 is TGTGCCAGCAGTCCGGGACAGCCAATCTACGAGCAGTACTTC. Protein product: CASSPGQPIYEQYF.

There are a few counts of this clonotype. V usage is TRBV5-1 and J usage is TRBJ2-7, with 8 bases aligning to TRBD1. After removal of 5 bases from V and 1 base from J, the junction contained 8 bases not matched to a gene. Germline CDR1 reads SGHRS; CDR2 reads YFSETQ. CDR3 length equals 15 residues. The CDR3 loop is CASRLRQGNSYEQYF. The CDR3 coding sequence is TGCGCCAGCAGGTTACGACAGGGGAATTCCTACGAGCAGTACTTC.

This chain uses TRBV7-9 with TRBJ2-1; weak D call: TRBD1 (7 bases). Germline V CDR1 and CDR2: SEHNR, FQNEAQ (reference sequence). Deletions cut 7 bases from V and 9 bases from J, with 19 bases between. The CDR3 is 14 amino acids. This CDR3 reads CASIQVEGASEQFF. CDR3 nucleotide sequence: TGTGCCAGCATTCAGGTGGAGGGGGCGAGTGAGCAGTTCTTC.